A selection of T cell receptor beta chains follows, all from one sample in a study of lymphopenia after photon versus proton radiotherapy. The repertoire was sequenced with immunoSEQ multiplex PCR; TCRdb's copy has only in-frame clones and lacks some. The sample carries some 6,100 clones, approximately 90% recorded once. The sequences come from peripheral blood, collected from a patient treated with photon-based radiotherapy. The receptors here all came from a man aged 55 to 69 with cholangiocarcinoma. The CDR3 runs from the conserved cysteine through the conserved F or W. The D gene is left open where the match is weak. Size values are once, few and many counts, or a class for expanded clones, and some rows have none.

j_call: TRBJ2-5
d_call: .
clone_size: .
v_call: TRBV2
cdr3_aa: CASRAPLPPETQYF
cdr3_nt: TGTGCCAGCAGGGCCCCGCTCCCCCCAGAGACCCAGTACTTC

j_call: TRBJ2-5
d_call: TRBD2
clone_size: .
v_call: TRBV2
cdr3_aa: CASTRTSGIGETQYF
cdr3_nt: TGTGCCAGCACTCGGACTAGCGGGATTGGTGAGACCCAGTACTTC

j_call: TRBJ2-7
d_call: .
clone_size: .
v_call: TRBV6-6
cdr3_aa: CASSVTGIYEQYF
cdr3_nt: TGTGCCAGCAGTGTTACAGGGATCTACGAGCAGTACTTC

j_call: TRBJ2-7
d_call: .
clone_size: .
v_call: TRBV2
cdr3_aa: CASSEEEFSEQYF
cdr3_nt: TGTGCCAGCAGTGAAGAGGAGTTCAGCGAGCAGTACTTC

j_call: TRBJ1-6
d_call: TRBD1
clone_size: .
v_call: TRBV28
cdr3_aa: CASIPVPTGGSSPLHF
cdr3_nt: TGTGCCAGCATTCCCGTCCCGACAGGGGGCAGTTCACCCCTCCACTTT

j_call: TRBJ1-1
d_call: TRBD1
clone_size: few
v_call: TRBV19
cdr3_aa: CASSIGTGFSTEAFF
cdr3_nt: TGTGCCAGTAGTATTGGGACAGGGTTCAGCACTGAAGCTTTCTTT

j_call: TRBJ2-7
d_call: .
clone_size: .
v_call: TRBV2
cdr3_aa: CATRQQRGSTEQYF
cdr3_nt: TGTGCCACCAGACAGCAACGAGGATCTACAGAGCAGTACTTC

j_call: TRBJ1-2
d_call: .
clone_size: .
v_call: TRBV29-1
cdr3_aa: CSVDHQNYGYTF
cdr3_nt: TGCAGCGTTGACCATCAGAACTATGGCTACACCTTC

j_call: TRBJ2-7
d_call: TRBD2
clone_size: .
v_call: TRBV14
cdr3_aa: CASRKTSGHHEQYF
cdr3_nt: TGTGCCAGCAGAAAAACTAGCGGGCACCACGAGCAGTACTTC

j_call: TRBJ2-1
d_call: TRBD1
clone_size: .
v_call: TRBV18
cdr3_aa: CASSPPRDRGTNNEQFF
cdr3_nt: TGTGCCAGCTCACCGCCGAGGGACAGGGGGACCAACAATGAGCAGTTCTTC

j_call: TRBJ2-2
d_call: .
clone_size: .
v_call: TRBV18
cdr3_aa: CASSPPNGLTGELFF
cdr3_nt: TGTGCCAGCTCACCACCGAACGGATTGACCGGGGAGCTGTTTTTT

j_call: TRBJ2-7
d_call: .
clone_size: .
v_call: TRBV5-1
cdr3_aa: CASSLRNYEQYF
cdr3_nt: TGCGCCAGCAGTTTGAGAAACTACGAGCAGTACTTC

j_call: TRBJ2-7
d_call: TRBD1
clone_size: few
v_call: TRBV2
cdr3_aa: CASSVEDRSYEQYF
cdr3_nt: TGTGCCAGCAGTGTCGAGGACAGGTCCTACGAGCAGTACTTC

j_call: TRBJ2-2
d_call: .
clone_size: .
v_call: TRBV7-2
cdr3_aa: CASSQLQGTGELFF
cdr3_nt: TGTGCCAGCAGCCAATTACAGGGAACCGGGGAGCTGTTTTTT

j_call: TRBJ2-3
d_call: .
clone_size: .
v_call: TRBV28
cdr3_aa: CASSLDRSTDTQYF
cdr3_nt: TGTGCCAGCAGTTTAGATCGGAGCACAGATACGCAGTATTTT

j_call: TRBJ2-3
d_call: TRBD1
clone_size: .
v_call: TRBV12-5
cdr3_aa: CASGPGQGITDTQYF
cdr3_nt: TGTGCTAGTGGCCCGGGACAGGGGATCACAGATACGCAGTATTTT

j_call: TRBJ2-1
d_call: TRBD2
clone_size: .
v_call: TRBV6-5
cdr3_aa: CASSKMTSENEQFF
cdr3_nt: TGTGCCAGCAGTAAAATGACTAGCGAGAATGAGCAGTTCTTC

j_call: TRBJ1-2
d_call: .
clone_size: .
v_call: TRBV19
cdr3_aa: CASSMEGVGYTF
cdr3_nt: TGTGCCAGTAGTATGGAAGGGGTCGGCTACACCTTC

j_call: TRBJ2-1
d_call: .
clone_size: .
v_call: TRBV18
cdr3_aa: CASSLGQNNEQFF
cdr3_nt: TGTGCCAGCTCGCTTGGACAGAACAATGAGCAGTTCTTC